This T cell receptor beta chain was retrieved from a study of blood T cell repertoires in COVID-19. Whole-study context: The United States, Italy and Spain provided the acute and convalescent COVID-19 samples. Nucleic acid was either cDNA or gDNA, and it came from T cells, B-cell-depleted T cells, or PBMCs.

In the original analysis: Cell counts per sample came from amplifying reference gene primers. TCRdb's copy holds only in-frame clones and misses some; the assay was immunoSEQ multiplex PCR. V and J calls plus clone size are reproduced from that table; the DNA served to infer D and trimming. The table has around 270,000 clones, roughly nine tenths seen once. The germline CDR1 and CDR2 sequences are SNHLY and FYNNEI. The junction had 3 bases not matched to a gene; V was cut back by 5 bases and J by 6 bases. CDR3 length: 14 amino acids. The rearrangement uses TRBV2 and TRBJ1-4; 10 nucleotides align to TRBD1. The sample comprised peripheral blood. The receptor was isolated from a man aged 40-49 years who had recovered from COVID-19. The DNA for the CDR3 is TGTGCCAGCAGTAGGGACAGGGGTTATGAAAAACTGTTTTTT. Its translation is CASSRDRGYEKLFF.